These T cell receptor beta chains were read from a single sample in a study of CD8+ T cells in alopecia areata. Assay: immunoSEQ multiplex PCR; the TCRdb copy retains only in-frame clones and omits some. The sample has over 100,000 clones; about 50% are singletons. The sample in question was CD8+ T cells sorted from blood, obtained at week 0. Receptors were obtained from a human donor with alopecia areata. Both conserved end residues are part of each CDR3. The order of the fields is J gene, clone size, D gene, V gene, CDR3 DNA, CDR3 protein. The D gene is left open where the match is weak. The listing skips clone size in some rows; elsewhere it reads once, few, many or a size class.

>TRBJ2-3|few|TRBD1|TRBV29-1
TGCAGCGTTGAAGATTGGGGGACAGATGTAAGCACAGATACGCAGTATTTT
CSVEDWGTDVSTDTQYF
>TRBJ2-3|-|-|TRBV2
TGTGCCAGCAGTGGAACCCGACAGGCCACAGATACGCAGTATTTT
CASSGTRQATDTQYF
>TRBJ2-7|-|TRBD1|TRBV6-1
TGTGCCAGCAGCCGAGGACAGGGGGCTTCTTACGAGCAGTACTTC
CASSRGQGASYEQYF
>TRBJ2-7|few|TRBD1|TRBV10-3
TGTGCCATCAGTGAGTCCTCAGGGGGATCCCACGAGCAGTACTTC
CAISESSGGSHEQYF
>TRBJ2-3|few|-|TRBV7-8
TGTGCCAGCACCATAGCGAGAGTTGTGACAGATACGCAGTATTTT
CASTIARVVTDTQYF
>TRBJ1-1|-|TRBD1|TRBV27
TGTGCCAGCAGTTTAGGACAGGGGGTGACTGAAGCTTTCTTT
CASSLGQGVTEAFF
>TRBJ2-3|-|-|TRBV5-6
TGTGCCAGCAGCTTGCTGTCCACAGCACCTAGCACAGATACGCAGTATTTT
CASSLLSTAPSTDTQYF
>TRBJ2-7|-|-|TRBV9
TGTGCCAGCTCCCCAGGAGACTCCTACGAGCAGTACTTC
CASSPGDSYEQYF
>TRBJ2-1|-|TRBD1|TRBV9
TGTGCCAGCAGCCCCCGGGACAGGATCTACAATGAGCAGTTCTTC
CASSPRDRIYNEQFF
>TRBJ1-6|-|-|TRBV11-2
TGTGCCAGCAGCTTAGTGATGGGTCCGTTTAATTCACCCCTCCACTTT
CASSLVMGPFNSPLHF
>TRBJ1-1|few|-|TRBV7-9
TGTGCCAGCAATTATAGGGCCGAAGAAGCTTTCTTT
CASNYRAEEAFF
>TRBJ1-6|-|TRBD1|TRBV7-9
TGTGCCAGCAGCTTACCGACAGGGGATTACTATAATTCACCCCTCCACTTT
CASSLPTGDYYNSPLHF
>TRBJ2-1|few|-|TRBV25-1
TGTGCCAGCAGCCTAGGGGAGCCCACCTACAATGAGCAGTTCTTC
CASSLGEPTYNEQFF
>TRBJ2-7|-|-|TRBV30
TGTGCCTGGAGTGTCAGCGGATTTTCCTACGAGCAGTACTTC
CAWSVSGFSYEQYF
>TRBJ1-2|-|-|TRBV30
TGTGCCTGGAGTGTACTTCTAGGAGATGGCTACACCTTC
CAWSVLLGDGYTF
>TRBJ1-4|many|TRBD1|TRBV6-5
TGTGCCAGCAGTTTCCTACAGGGGGCTGCTGAAAAACTGTTTTTT
CASSFLQGAAEKLFF
>TRBJ2-1|medium-sized|-|TRBV4-1
TGCGCCAGCAGCCAAGAGGACTGGACCTCCTACAATGAGCAGTTCTTC
CASSQEDWTSYNEQFF
>TRBJ2-7|few|-|TRBV29-1
TGCAGCGTCGGACACGGTGCCTACGAGCAGTACTTC
CSVGHGAYEQYF
>TRBJ2-7|-|-|TRBV27
TGTGCCAGCAGTTTGAGGGATACCTACGAGCAGTACTTC
CASSLRDTYEQYF
>TRBJ2-5|-|-|TRBV6-5
TGTGCCAGCAGTTACGTCGGCTTGGAGACCCAGTACTTC
CASSYVGLETQYF
>TRBJ2-1|-|TRBD1|TRBV29-1
TGCAGCGTCTGGGACAGGGGGCGGATGAATGAGCAGTTCTTC
CSVWDRGRMNEQFF
>TRBJ2-7|-|TRBD1|TRBV5-1
TGCGCCAGCAGCCACGGACAGGGTTACGAGCAGTACTTC
CASSHGQGYEQYF
>TRBJ2-7|-|-|TRBV7-9
TGTGCCAGCAGCTTAGGGAGCTACGAGCAGTACTTC
CASSLGSYEQYF